This TCR beta chain was obtained from a study of shared clonotypes between healthy human individuals. Only in-frame clones appear in the TCRdb table, and some are missing; sequencing was by immunoSEQ multiplex PCR. This sample has about 980,000 clones, with less than 85% found just once. After removal of 0 bases from V and 3 bases from J, the junction contained 6 bases not matched to a gene. Germline V gene data show CDR1 as GTSNPN and CDR2 as SVGIG (reference sequence). This CDR3 has 15 residues. Naive CD45RA+ and memory CD45RA-negative subsets were split from CD4+ cells. The clonotype was recovered from a man between 18 and 29 years old in good health. V is TRBV30 and J is TRBJ2-3; 7 bases agree with TRBD2. Sequencing was carried out using memory CD4+ T cells sorted from blood. The subset denotes: CD45RA-negative fraction. The CDR3 sequence: CAWSVPSGETDTQYF. The CDR3 nucleotides read TGTGCCTGGAGTGTACCTAGCGGAGAGACAGATACGCAGTATTTT. Based on the CDR3 plus reference TRBV30 and TRBJ2-3, the full variable domain is SQTIHQWPATLVQPVGSPLSLECTVEGTSNPNLYWYRQAAGRGLQLLFYSVGIGQISSEVPQNLSASRPQDRQFILSSKKLLLSDSGFYLCAWSVPSGETDTQYFGPGTRLTVL.